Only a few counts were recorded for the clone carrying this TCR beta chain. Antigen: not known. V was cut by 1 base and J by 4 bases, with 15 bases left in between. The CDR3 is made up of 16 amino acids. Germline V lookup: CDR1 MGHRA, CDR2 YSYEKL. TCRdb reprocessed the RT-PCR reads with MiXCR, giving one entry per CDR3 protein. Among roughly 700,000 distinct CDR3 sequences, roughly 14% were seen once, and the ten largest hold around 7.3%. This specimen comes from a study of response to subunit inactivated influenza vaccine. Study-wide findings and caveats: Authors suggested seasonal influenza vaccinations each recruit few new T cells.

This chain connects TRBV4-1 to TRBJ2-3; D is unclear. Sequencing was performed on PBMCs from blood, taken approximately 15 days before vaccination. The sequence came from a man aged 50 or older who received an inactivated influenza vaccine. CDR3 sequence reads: CASSQVLSFQPDTQYF. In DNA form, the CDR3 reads TGCGCCAGCAGCCAAGTTTTATCGTTTCAGCCAGATACGCAGTATTTT.